Each of the 18 T cell receptor beta chains below was sequenced from the same sample in a study of OX40 agonist ivuxolimab in advanced cancers. This table comes from immunoSEQ multiplex PCR, and its TCRdb copy is limited to in-frame clones, with some not included. The sample shows about 91,000 clones, 84% of them seen only once. This sample comprised CD4+ or CD8+ T cells sorted from blood, obtained in a trial of the OX40 agonist ivuxolimab. Receptor source: an adult with an advanced solid tumor such as melanoma, head and neck, liver or kidney cancer.

The rearrangement links TRBV6-5 to TRBJ1-4; the D is unclear. The V end lost 2 bases, the J end lost 8 bases, and 12 bases lay between the germline ends. The CDR3 is 14 residues long. Germline CDR1 and CDR2: MNHEY and SVGAGI. The CDR3 sequence is CASSYGVAGEKLFF. The CDR3 nucleotides read TGTGCCAGCAGTTACGGGGTCGCGGGGGAAAAACTGTTTTTT.

This chain joins TRBV19 and TRBJ2-3; D is unclear. The germline V gene has CDR1 LNHDA and CDR2 SQIVND (reference sequence). The ends were cut back, 3 bases at V and 3 bases at J, with 4 bases in the middle. The CDR3 loop spans 12 amino acids. Here the CDR3 reads CASSMVTDTQYF. The CDR3 bases are TGTGCCAGTAGTATGGTTACAGATACGCAGTATTTT.

The CDR3 region has the DNA TGTGCCACACAGGGGAACTCTGGAAACACCATATATTTT. This translates into CATQGNSGNTIYF. The chain links TRBV6-1 to TRBJ1-3; the match to TRBD1 covers 7 bases. Germline V gene sequence: CDR1 MNHNS, CDR2 SASEGT. Trimming removed 10 bases from V and 0 bases from J; junction bases left unmatched: 3. The CDR3 has 13 amino acids.

The rearrangement joins TRBV6-1 to TRBJ1-4; tentative D call: TRBD1 (5 bases). This CDR3 spans 16 amino acids. The germline V gene encodes CDR1 MNHNS and CDR2 SASEGT. Trimming cost V 4 bases and J 8 bases, with 20 bases left between them. The CDR3 sequence: CASSVLRGGGTEKLFF. CDR3 nucleotides: TGTGCCAGCAGTGTATTGAGGGGTGGAGGAACGGAAAAACTGTTTTTT.

V and J are TRBV19 and TRBJ2-5; no definite D call. Trimming pared 5 bases from V and 5 bases from J, leaving 15 bases between. This CDR3 has 14 residues. The germline gives CDR1 LNHDA, CDR2 SQIVND (reference sequence). The CDR3 nucleotides read TGTGCCAGTAGTCCCACGACCGGCCCCGAGACCCAGTACTTC. Translation gives CASSPTTGPETQYF.

The chain recombines TRBV29-1 with TRBJ1-5; no clear D. Germline V CDR1 and CDR2: SQVTM, ANQGSEA. The CDR3 consists of 12 residues. Trimming shortened V by 5 bases and J by 5 bases, and 10 bases separated the two germline ends. CDR3 region: CSVSTGDQPQHF. The CDR3 DNA reads TGCAGCGTTAGTACCGGGGATCAGCCCCAGCATTTT.

This clone was seen once. V and J are TRBV6-5 and TRBJ2-7; a possible D gene is TRBD1 (5 bases). The CDR3 consists of 14 residues. Germline V gene sequence: CDR1 MNHEY, CDR2 SVGAGI. V shed 1 base and J shed 2 bases, with 9 bases lying between them. The DNA for the CDR3 is TGTGCCAGCAGTTACTTCGCAGGGACCTACGAGCAGTACTTC. Translated: CASSYFAGTYEQYF.

The gene calls are TRBV10-3 and TRBJ1-5, with a tentative D call TRBD1 (5 bases). The V and J ends lost 5 bases and 2 bases respectively, with 10 bases between them. This CDR3 region has 14 residues. Germline values: CDR1 ENHRY, CDR2 SYGVKD. In nucleotides, the CDR3 is TGTGCCATCAGTTTGGGGACGGGCAATCAGCCCCAGCATTTT. Translated: CAISLGTGNQPQHF.

This clone was counted a few times. The chain couples TRBV25-1 to TRBJ2-7, with 7 nucleotides matching TRBD1. V dropped 6 bases and J dropped 4; count of bases not matched to a gene: 15. The CDR3 consists of 16 residues. Germline V lookup: CDR1 MGHDK, CDR2 SYGVNS. CDR3: CASRGWGTGVRYEQYF. The CDR3 DNA follows: TGTGCCAGCAGAGGTTGGGGAACAGGGGTCAGGTACGAGCAGTACTTC.

V gene TRBV7-9 combines with J gene TRBJ2-7; D unclear. Germline V lookup: CDR1 SEHNR, CDR2 FQNEAQ (reference sequence). V lost 2 bases and J lost 0, with 5 bases in between. The CDR3 covers 13 residues. The CDR3 region has the DNA TGTGCCAGCAGCTTAATAGGCTCCTACGAGCAGTACGTC. It is translated as CASSLIGSYEQYV.

This clone was detected only once. Here the CDR3 DNA reads TGTGCCAGCTCACCTCAGGGGGCTTTTGGGGCCAACGTCCTGACTTTC. It specifies CASSPQGAFGANVLTF. V and J are TRBV18 and TRBJ2-6; 8 nucleotides agree with TRBD1. The CDR3 consists of 16 residues. The germline V gene has CDR1 KGHSH and CDR2 LQKENI. After removal of 3 bases from V and 3 bases from J, the junction contained 4 bases not matched to a gene.

This chain joins TRBV5-4 and TRBJ2-2; the D gene is possibly TRBD1 (6 bases). V shed 2 bases and J shed 4 bases, with 12 bases lying between them. Germline CDR1 and CDR2: SGHNT and YYREEE (reference sequence). The CDR3 loop spans 15 amino acids. This CDR3 reads CASSFGGDSTGELFF. The CDR3 DNA sequence: TGTGCCAGCAGCTTTGGGGGCGATTCCACCGGGGAGCTGTTTTTT.

V and J are TRBV23-1 and TRBJ1-2, with D uncertain. TRBV23-1 is an open reading frame, and its role is uncertain. Trimming took 3 bases from V and 7 from J, leaving 15 bases between them. CDR3 length: 14 amino acids. The CDR3 reads CASSHLTKGCGYTF. Here the CDR3 DNA reads TGCGCCAGCAGTCACCTCACAAAGGGTTGTGGCTACACCTTC.

The chain couples TRBV7-2 to TRBJ2-3, with D hard to call. Per the germline V gene, CDR1 is SGHTA and CDR2 is FQGNSA. The CDR3 is 13 residues long. The ends were cut back, 0 bases at V and 3 bases at J, with 4 bases in the middle. CDR3 DNA: TGTGCCAGCAGCTTAGCGATTACAGATACGCAGTATTTT. Protein sequence: CASSLAITDTQYF.

The V and J genes are TRBV5-6 and TRBJ2-5, with 9 bases aligning to TRBD2. V lost 6 bases and J lost 3; bases outside the gene matches: 9. The CDR3 is 15 residues long. Germline V gives CDR1 SGHDT, CDR2 YYEEEE. DNA of the CDR3: TGTGCCAGCAACCCGAACCTAGCGGGGAAAGAGACCCAGTACTTC. The encoded protein is CASNPNLAGKETQYF.

This clone was detected only a few times. The rearrangement links TRBV18 to TRBJ1-5; D gene uncertain. Germline CDR1 reads KGHSH; CDR2 reads LQKENI. This CDR3 spans 14 amino acids. V was cut by 2 bases and J by 3 bases, with 8 bases left in between. The CDR3 coding sequence is TGTGCCAGCTCACCAGGCAGATCCAATCAGCCCCAGCATTTT. It codes for CASSPGRSNQPQHF. The variable domain in full, with the rest retrieved from reference TRBV18 and TRBJ1-5, is NAGVMQNPRHLVRRRGQEARLRCSPMKGHSHVYWYRQLPEEGLKFMVYLQKENIIDESGMPKERFSAEFPKEGPSILRIQQVVRGDSAAYFCASSPGRSNQPQHFGDGTRLSIL.

V is TRBV5-6 and J is TRBJ2-7; 11 bases line up with TRBD1. The CDR3 is 15 amino acids. V was clipped by 3 bases and J by 7 bases; unmatched bases: 9. CDR1 is SGHDT and CDR2 is YYEEEE in the germline V gene. The CDR3 sequence: CASSSLRDRGMEQYV. The DNA of the CDR3 is TGTGCCAGCAGCTCACTCCGGGACAGGGGGATGGAGCAGTACGTC.

The gene calls are TRBV19 and TRBJ1-4; 8 positions agree with TRBD1. CDR1 is LNHDA, CDR2 SQIVND, per germline (reference sequence). CDR3 length equals 16 residues. J lost 2 bases, V lost 6 bases, and 8 bases had no gene match. CDR3 sequence (DNA): TGTGCCAGTAGCGACCTCAGGGGGCCTACTAATGAAAAACTGTTTTTT. Translated, it gives CASSDLRGPTNEKLFF.